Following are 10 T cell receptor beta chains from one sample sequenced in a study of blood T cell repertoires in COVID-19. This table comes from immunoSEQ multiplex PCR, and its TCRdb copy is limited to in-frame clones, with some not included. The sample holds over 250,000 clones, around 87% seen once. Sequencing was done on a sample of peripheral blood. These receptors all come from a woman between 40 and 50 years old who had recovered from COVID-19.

The CDR3 DNA follows: TGTGCTAGTGGTTTGGCAATCACAGGGGTTAATGGCTACACCTTC. Its translation is CASGLAITGVNGYTF. The J gene is TRBJ1-2, the V gene TRBV12-5; 7 bases are shared with TRBD1. This CDR3 comprises 15 residues. CDR1 is LGHNT and CDR2 is FRNRAP in the germline V gene. V lost 1 base, J lost 6 bases, and 8 bases stayed unmatched.

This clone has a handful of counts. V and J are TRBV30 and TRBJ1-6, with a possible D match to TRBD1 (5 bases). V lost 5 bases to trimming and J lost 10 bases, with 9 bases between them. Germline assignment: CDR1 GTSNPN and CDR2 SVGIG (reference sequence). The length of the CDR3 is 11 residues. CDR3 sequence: CAWAEGSPLHF. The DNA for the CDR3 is TGTGCCTGGGCGGAGGGGTCACCCCTCCACTTT.

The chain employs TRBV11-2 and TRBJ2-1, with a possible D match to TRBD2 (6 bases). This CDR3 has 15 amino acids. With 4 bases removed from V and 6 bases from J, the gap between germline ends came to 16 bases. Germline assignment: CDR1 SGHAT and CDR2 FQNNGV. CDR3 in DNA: TGTGCCAGCAGCTCCCACGGGGAGGTATCCAATGAGCAGTTCTTC. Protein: CASSSHGEVSNEQFF. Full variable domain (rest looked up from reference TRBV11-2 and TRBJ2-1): EAGVAQSPRYKIIEKRQSVAFWCNPISGHATLYWYQQILGQGPKLLIQFQNNGVVDDSQLPKDRFSAERLKGVDSTLKIQPAKLEDSAVYLCASSSHGEVSNEQFFGPGTRLTVL.

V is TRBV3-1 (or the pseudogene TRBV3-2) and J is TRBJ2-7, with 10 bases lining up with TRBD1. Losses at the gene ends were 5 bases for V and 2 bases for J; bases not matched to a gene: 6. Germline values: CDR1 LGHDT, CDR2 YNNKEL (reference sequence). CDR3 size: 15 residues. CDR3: CASSSDRGLAYEQYF. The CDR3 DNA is TGTGCCAGCAGCTCCGACAGGGGGCTCGCCTACGAGCAGTACTTC.

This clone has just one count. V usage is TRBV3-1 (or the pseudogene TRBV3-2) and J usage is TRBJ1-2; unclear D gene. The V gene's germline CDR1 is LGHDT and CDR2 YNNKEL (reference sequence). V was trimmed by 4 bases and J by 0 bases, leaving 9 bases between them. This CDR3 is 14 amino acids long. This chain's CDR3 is CASSPHQANYGYTF. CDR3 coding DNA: TGTGCCAGCAGCCCCCATCAGGCTAACTATGGCTACACCTTC.

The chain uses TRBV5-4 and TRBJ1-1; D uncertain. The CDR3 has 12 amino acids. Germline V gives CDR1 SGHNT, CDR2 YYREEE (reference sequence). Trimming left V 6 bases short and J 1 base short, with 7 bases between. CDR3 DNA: TGTGCCAGCAATGGGAGGAACACTGAAGCTTTCTTT. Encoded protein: CASNGRNTEAFF.

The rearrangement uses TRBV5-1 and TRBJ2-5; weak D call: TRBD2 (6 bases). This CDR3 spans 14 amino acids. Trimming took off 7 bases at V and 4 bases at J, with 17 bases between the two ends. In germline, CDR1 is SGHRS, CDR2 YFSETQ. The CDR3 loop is CASAPAAEGETQYF. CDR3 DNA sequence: TGCGCCAGCGCCCCGGCGGCGGAGGGAGAGACCCAGTACTTC.

CDR3 residues: CASRSGRSEQYF. The CDR3 DNA reads as TGTGCCAGCAGGTCTGGTCGGAGCGAGCAGTACTTC. V and J are TRBV11-2 and TRBJ2-7; no definite D call. The CDR3 has 12 residues. Trimming cost V 6 bases and J 6 bases, with 12 bases left between them. The germline gives CDR1 SGHAT, CDR2 FQNNGV.

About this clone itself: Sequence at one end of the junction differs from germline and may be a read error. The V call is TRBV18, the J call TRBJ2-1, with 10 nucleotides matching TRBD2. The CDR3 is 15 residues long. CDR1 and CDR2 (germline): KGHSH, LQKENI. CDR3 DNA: TGTGCCAGCTCCGTGAGCGGGGGGGCCTATAATGAGCAGTTCTTC. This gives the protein CASSVSGGAYNEQFF.

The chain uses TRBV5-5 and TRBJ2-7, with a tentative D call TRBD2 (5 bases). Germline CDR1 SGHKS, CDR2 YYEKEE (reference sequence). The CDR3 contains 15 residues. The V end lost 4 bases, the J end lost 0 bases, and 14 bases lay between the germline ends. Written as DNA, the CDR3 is TGTGCCAGCAGCGCTTCGGGAAGGTACTCCTACGAGCAGTACTTC. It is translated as CASSASGRYSYEQYF.